These 16 T cell receptor beta chains originate from one sample sequenced in a study of T-cell reconstitution after alpha-beta-depleted transplantation in children. Preparation of the TCRbeta library was carried out with unique molecular identifiers. TCRdb called the PCR reads again in MiXCR, with one record for every CDR3 protein. Of some 300,000 distinct CDR3 sequences listed, over 9% are singletons. This sample comprised PBMCs, obtained before TCRalphabeta/CD19-depleted stem cell transplant. Every receptor here comes from a boy under two years old with acute myeloid leukemia, due to receive a stem cell transplant.

This chain links TRBV12-3 or TRBV12-4 with TRBJ1-5, with a tentative D call TRBD1 (6 bases). CDR3 size: 15 residues. Trimming pared 7 bases from V and 0 bases from J, leaving 13 bases between. CDR3 protein: CASILRGHSNQPQHF. CDR3 DNA sequence: TGTGCCAGCATTCTCAGGGGACATAGCAATCAGCCCCAGCATTTT.

The table lists this clonotype with many counts. DNA of the CDR3: TGTGCCAGCAGCTTAAATCCCCCGGGAAGCTCCTACAATGAGCAGTTCTTC. It encodes CASSLNPPGSSYNEQFF. The chain joins TRBV7-3 to TRBJ2-1; possibly TRBD2 for D (5 bases). The V gene's germline CDR1 is SGHTA and CDR2 FQGTGA. The CDR3 extends over 17 amino acids. Trimming left V 1 base short and J 0 bases short, with 13 bases between.

This clonotype was counted between two and nine times. V gene TRBV10-3 combines with J gene TRBJ1-2; D is perhaps TRBD1 (5 bases). The CDR3 spans 14 residues. Between the trimmed V and J ends, which lost 10 bases and 6 bases, there was a span of 21 bases. The germline V gene encodes CDR1 ENHRY and CDR2 SYGVKD. The CDR3 DNA sequence: TGTGCCACCGGGCGGACGAAGGGGACCGATGGCTACACCTTC. It codes for CATGRTKGTDGYTF.

This clonotype has ten or more counts. The chain links TRBV13 to TRBJ1-5; D uncertain. Germline CDR1 PRHDT, CDR2 FYEKMQ (reference sequence). CDR3 length equals 14 residues. Trimming left V 5 bases short and J 9 bases short, with 17 bases between. The CDR3 coding sequence is TGTGCCAGCAGCCTCAATGGGGAGGGCCGGCCCCAGCATTTT. Amino acids: CASSLNGEGRPQHF.

This clonotype was detected many times. The V call is TRBV5-1, the J call TRBJ2-1, with 8 positions matching TRBD2. The CDR3 sequence is 13 residues long. Germline CDR1 is SGHRS and CDR2 is YFSETQ. V shed 5 bases, J shed 9 bases, and the junction held 7 bases outside the gene matches. CDR3 sequence reads: CASRPRGGLEQFF. The DNA of the CDR3 is TGCGCCAGCAGGCCCCGGGGGGGCCTTGAGCAGTTCTTC.

This clonotype was found a few times. The genes are TRBV7-3 and TRBJ2-3; 7 bases match TRBD1. This CDR3 region has 15 residues. In germline, CDR1 is SGHTA, CDR2 FQGTGA. With V trimmed by 3 bases and J by 6 bases, 9 bases remained unmatched. CDR3 in amino acids: CASSLGQGVWDTQYF. CDR3 nucleotides: TGTGCCAGCAGCTTGGGTCAGGGGGTCTGGGATACGCAGTATTTT.

The chain is built from TRBV28 and TRBJ1-4; D gene uncertain. Germline CDR1 and CDR2: MDHEN and SYDVKM. This CDR3 is 12 amino acids long. V lost 5 bases, J lost 8 bases, and 9 bases lay in between. The CDR3 loop reads CASSVVGEKLFF. CDR3 coding DNA: TGTGCCAGCAGTGTAGTCGGGGAAAAACTGTTTTTT. Variable domain in full (rest from reference TRBV28 and TRBJ1-4): DVKVTQSSRYLVKRTGEKVFLECVQDMDHENMFWYRQDPGLGLRLIYFSYDVKMKEKGDIPEGYSVSREKKERFSLILESASTNQTSMYLCASSVVGEKLFFGSGTQLSVL.

In this sample, this clonotype turned up many times. This chain connects TRBV9 to TRBJ2-2; D is unclear. CDR1 is SGDLS and CDR2 is YYNGEE in the germline V gene. This CDR3 spans 14 amino acids. The germline V and J ends were trimmed by 0 bases and 1 base, with 4 bases remaining between them. CDR3 loop: CASSVVQNTGELFF. CDR3 coding DNA: TGTGCCAGCAGCGTAGTACAGAACACCGGGGAGCTGTTTTTT.

This clonotype has a handful of counts. The chain couples TRBV18 to TRBJ2-5, with TRBD2 matching 11 bases. Looked up from germline, CDR1 is KGHSH and CDR2 is LQKENI. The CDR3 covers 15 residues. The V and J ends lost 5 bases and 3 bases, in that order; junction bases with no gene match: 5. The CDR3 is CASSSLLAGEETQYF. Here the CDR3 DNA reads TGTGCCAGCTCATCTTTACTAGCGGGGGAAGAGACCCAGTACTTC.

The rearrangement uses TRBV12-3 or TRBV12-4 and TRBJ1-3, with 8 bases lining up with TRBD1. CDR3 size: 15 residues. V shed 8 bases, J shed 0 bases, and the junction held 6 bases outside the gene matches. CDR3: CASGLTGGSGNTIYF. Here the CDR3 DNA reads TGTGCCAGCGGGCTAACAGGGGGCTCTGGAAACACCATATATTTT.

This clonotype was counted a single time. CDR3 in amino acids: CASGLVGVSGRRVGERTDTQYF. Written as DNA, the CDR3 is TGTGCTAGTGGTTTGGTAGGGGTAAGCGGGAGAAGAGTAGGCGAGCGCACAGATACGCAGTATTTT. V usage is TRBV12-5 and J usage is TRBJ2-3; 8 positions match TRBD2. The CDR3 is 22 amino acids. The V segment lost 0 bases and the J segment 1 base; nucleotides outside the gene matches: 21. CDR1 and CDR2 from the germline V gene are LGHNT and FRNRAP.

Ten or more counts support this clonotype. The V gene is TRBV7-2, the J gene TRBJ1-1, with TRBD1 matching over 8 bases. The CDR3 spans 15 residues. V lost 3 bases and J lost 0; bases outside the gene matches: 3. Germline values: CDR1 SGHTA, CDR2 FQGNSA. The chain's CDR3 is CASSLTGALNTEAFF. CDR3 DNA: TGTGCCAGCAGCTTGACAGGGGCCCTGAACACTGAAGCTTTCTTT. Supplemented by reference TRBV7-2 and TRBJ1-1, the full variable domain reads GAGVSQSPSNKVTEKGKDVELRCDPISGHTALYWYRQSLGQGLEFLIYFQGNSAPDKSGLPSDRFSAERTGGSVSTLTIQRTQQEDSAVYLCASSLTGALNTEAFFGQGTRLTVV.

This clonotype was counted at least ten times. The chain employs TRBV2 and TRBJ2-2; 7 nucleotides align to TRBD2. Germline V gene lookup returns CDR1 SNHLY and CDR2 FYNNEI. Germline trimming cut 7 bases from V and 0 bases from J; bases unmatched to any gene: 5. The CDR3 extends over 15 amino acids. CDR3 loop: CASNPGLANTGELFF. In nucleotides, the CDR3 is TGTGCCAGCAACCCAGGACTAGCGAACACCGGGGAGCTGTTTTTT.

The V and J genes are TRBV7-6 and TRBJ2-3, with 8 bases lining up with TRBD2. V shed 4 bases, J shed 2 bases, and the junction held 5 bases outside the gene matches. This CDR3 spans 15 amino acids. Germline-derived CDR1 and CDR2 are SGHVS and FNYEAQ. The CDR3 loop reads CASSSPSGHTDTQYF. CDR3 bases: TGTGCCAGCAGCTCACCTAGCGGGCACACAGATACGCAGTATTTT.

This clonotype was picked up many times. The J gene is TRBJ2-3, the V gene TRBV29-1, with 10 bases identical to TRBD2. Germline values: CDR1 SQVTM, CDR2 ANQGSEA. The CDR3 length is 15 residues. V lost 4 bases and J lost 0; bases outside the gene matches: 4. The CDR3 nucleotides are TGCAGCGTTGCGCTAGCGGGGGTTAGCACAGATACGCAGTATTTT. The encoded protein is CSVALAGVSTDTQYF.

This clonotype was observed a few times. V and J are TRBV29-1 and TRBJ1-1; 8 nucleotides line up with TRBD1. Germline V gene lookup returns CDR1 SQVTM and CDR2 ANQGSEA. The CDR3 consists of 15 residues. V gave up 3 bases and J gave up 0 bases; unmatched junction bases: 6. The CDR3 sequence is CSVDRGRGMNTEAFF. CDR3 bases: TGCAGCGTTGACAGGGGGCGAGGAATGAACACTGAAGCTTTCTTT.